This entry is about one TCR beta chain. The antigen remains undetermined. PBMCs came from 8.5 to 10 ml fresh peripheral blood. Germline V gene sequence: CDR1 SGHKS, CDR2 YYEKEE (reference sequence). Trimming removed 1 base from V and 0 bases from J, with 8 bases in between. The CDR3 has 14 residues. Amplification targeted TCR beta CDR3 regions from RNA transcripts. Carried out on the TCR CDR3, a first-round RT-PCR used the HTBI primer set. Using its own MiXCR run on the multiplex PCR reads, TCRdb lists one record per CDR3 protein. Of 350,000 to 450,000 distinct CDR3 sequences listed, over 13% are singletons. This sample was taken from a study of T cells in Graves' hyperthyroidism and ophthalmopathy. Study-level points and caveats: Among clonotypes expanded in thyroid above 0.001, most were also found in blood.

The chain has TRBV5-5 and TRBJ2-7; D not certain. The origin of this receptor is a man aged 45 to 65 with Graves' ophthalmopathy. What was sequenced was blood. CDR3 loop: CASSLRSTSYEQYF. CDR3 sequence (DNA): TGTGCCAGCAGCTTGCGGAGTACCTCCTACGAGCAGTACTTC.